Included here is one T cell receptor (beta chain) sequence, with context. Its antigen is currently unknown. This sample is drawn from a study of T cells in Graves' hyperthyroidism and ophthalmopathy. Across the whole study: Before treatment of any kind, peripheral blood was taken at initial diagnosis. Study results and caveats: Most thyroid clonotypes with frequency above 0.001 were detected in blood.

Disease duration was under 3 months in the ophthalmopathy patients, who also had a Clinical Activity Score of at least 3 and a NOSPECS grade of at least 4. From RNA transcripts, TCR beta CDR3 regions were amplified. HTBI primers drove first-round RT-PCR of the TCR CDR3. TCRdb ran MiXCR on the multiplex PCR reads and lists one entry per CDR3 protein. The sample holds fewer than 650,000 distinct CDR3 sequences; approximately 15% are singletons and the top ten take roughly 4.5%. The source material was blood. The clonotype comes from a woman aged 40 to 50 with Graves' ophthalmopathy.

CDR3 in amino acids: CASSDLDISYEQYF. CDR3 in DNA: TGTGCCAGCAGTGACCTTGACATCTCCTACGAGCAGTACTTC. V usage is TRBV6-4 and J usage is TRBJ2-7; D remains unclear. The germline gives CDR1 MRHNA, CDR2 SNTAGT. The CDR3 spans 14 residues. Trimming took 2 bases from V and 0 from J, leaving 8 bases between them.